This is a list of T cell receptor beta chains from one sample in a study of cytotoxic CD8 clonotypes in ibrutinib-treated CLL. Assay used: immunoSEQ multiplex PCR; TCRdb lists only in-frame clones, some missing. The table shows some 200,000 clones, with roughly 77% occurring only once. Sequenced here: PBMCs, sampled after 12 months of ibrutinib treatment. All receptors come from a human donor with chronic lymphocytic leukemia. CDR3s include the opening cysteine and the closing phenylalanine or tryptophan.

CDR3: CASRGQGGMNTEAFF; V: TRBV5-5
CDR3: CASRVDVRGAAEAFF; V: TRBV2
CDR3: CASSQSAYEQYF; V: TRBV5-1
CDR3: CASSPGQGDNYGYTF; V: TRBV14
CDR3: CASSLTSGTLDGYTF; V: TRBV7-3
CDR3: CASSPGLDFPSYGYTF; V: TRBV18
CDR3: CASSLQWDRELFF; V: TRBV7-2
CDR3: CASSSGQMNTGELFF; V: TRBV5-1
CDR3: CASSVAGGSSYNEQFF; V: TRBV9
CDR3: CASSEDDRLAGRNEQFF; V: TRBV6-1
CDR3: CASSLQGGWQETQYF; V: TRBV5-1
CDR3: CASSQTYEQYF; V: TRBV14
CDR3: CASRTSGKSYNEQFF; V: TRBV6-6
CDR3: CASSQDKGVRDRGPGANVLTF; V: TRBV14
CDR3: CAWRRHRAGTFF; V: TRBV30
CDR3: CASSMTSNQPQHF; V: TRBV19
CDR3: CASAGVMRQEQFF; V: TRBV28